What follows describes a single T cell receptor (beta chain). The source of the sample is a study of cytomegalovirus exposure and HLA in healthy donors. The CDR3 sequence is 14 residues long. Deletions cut 4 bases from V and 0 bases from J, with 10 bases between. The germline CDR1 and CDR2 sequences are SGHRS and YFSETQ. With 60 Vbeta and 13 Jbeta primers, the PCR was carried out. Assay: immunoSEQ multiplex PCR; the TCRdb copy retains only in-frame clones and omits some. The sample yields some 150,000 clones, 75% to 85% seen once. Sequenced material: PBMCs. The TCR originated in a female donor in good health and CMV-seropositive. This sequence joins TRBV5-1 and TRBJ1-2; tentatively, D is TRBD1 (5 bases). The CDR3 DNA sequence: TGCGCCAGCAGCCCGACAGTTTCTAACTATGGCTACACCTTC. It specifies CASSPTVSNYGYTF.